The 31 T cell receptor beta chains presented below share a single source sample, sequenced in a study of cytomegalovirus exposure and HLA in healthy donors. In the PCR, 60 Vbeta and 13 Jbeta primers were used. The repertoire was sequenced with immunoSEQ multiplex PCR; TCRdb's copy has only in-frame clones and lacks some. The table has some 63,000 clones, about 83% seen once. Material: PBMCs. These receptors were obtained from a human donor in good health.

The CDR3 DNA follows: TGTGCCAGTAATGACAGGAGCTACCGTGATAGCAATCAGCCCCAGCATTTT. Translation gives CASNDRSYRDSNQPQHF. The V and J genes are TRBV19 and TRBJ1-5; D perhaps matches TRBD1 (6 bases). Trimming cost V 7 bases and J 0 bases, with 19 bases left between them. CDR3 length: 17 residues. CDR1 and CDR2 from the germline V gene are LNHDA and SQIVND (reference sequence).

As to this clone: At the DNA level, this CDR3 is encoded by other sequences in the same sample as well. The CDR3 nucleotides are TGTGCTAGTGGTTTGGACGGGGGGCCAGCTTGGGAGTTCTTC. This codes for CASGLDGGPAWEFF. This chain joins TRBV12-5 and TRBJ2-1; weak D call: TRBD2 (7 bases). Trimming pared 1 base from V and 14 bases from J, leaving 18 bases between. There are 14 residues in the CDR3. The germline V gene has CDR1 LGHNT and CDR2 FRNRAP.

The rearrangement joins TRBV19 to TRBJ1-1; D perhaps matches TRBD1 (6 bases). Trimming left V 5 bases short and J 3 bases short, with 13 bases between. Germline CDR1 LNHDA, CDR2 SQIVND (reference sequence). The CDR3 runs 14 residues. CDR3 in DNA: TGTGCCAGTAGTGTACACAGGGAATACACTGAAGCTTTCTTT. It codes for CASSVHREYTEAFF.

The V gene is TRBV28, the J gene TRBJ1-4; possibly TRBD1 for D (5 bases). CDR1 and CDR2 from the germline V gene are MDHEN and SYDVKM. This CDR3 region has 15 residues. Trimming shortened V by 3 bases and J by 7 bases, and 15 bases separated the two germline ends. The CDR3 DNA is TGTGCCAGCAGTTTTTCGTCGGGGGAGGTTGAAAAACTGTTTTTT. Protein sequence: CASSFSSGEVEKLFF.

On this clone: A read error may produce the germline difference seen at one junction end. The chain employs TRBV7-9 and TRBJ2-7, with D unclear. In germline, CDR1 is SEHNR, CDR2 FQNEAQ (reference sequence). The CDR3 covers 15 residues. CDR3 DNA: TGTTCCAGCAGCCCACCCTCCGGAGCGAGCTACGAGCAGTACTTC. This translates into CSSSPPSGASYEQYF.

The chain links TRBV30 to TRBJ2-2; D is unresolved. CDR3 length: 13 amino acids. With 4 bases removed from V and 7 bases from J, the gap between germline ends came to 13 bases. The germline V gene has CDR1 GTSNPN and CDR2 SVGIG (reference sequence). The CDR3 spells CAWMNLLSGELFF. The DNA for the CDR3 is TGTGCCTGGATGAATCTACTGAGCGGGGAGCTGTTTTTT. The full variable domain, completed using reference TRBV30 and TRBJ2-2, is SQTIHQWPATLVQPVGSPLSLECTVEGTSNPNLYWYRQAAGRGLQLLFYSVGIGQISSEVPQNLSASRPQDRQFILSSKKLLLSDSGFYLCAWMNLLSGELFFGEGSRLTVL.

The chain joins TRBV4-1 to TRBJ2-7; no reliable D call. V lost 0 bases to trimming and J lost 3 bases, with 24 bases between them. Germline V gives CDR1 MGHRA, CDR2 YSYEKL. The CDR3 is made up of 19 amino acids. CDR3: CASSQDPRLPSRRNYEQYF. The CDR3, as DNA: TGCGCCAGCAGCCAAGATCCGAGACTCCCCTCCCGCCGCAACTACGAGCAGTACTTC.

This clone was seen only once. The CDR3 DNA sequence: TGTGCCAGCAGTGAAGCGCAACCGGGACTAGCATACACCGGGGAGCTGTTTTTT. Protein sequence: CASSEAQPGLAYTGELFF. The J gene is TRBJ2-2, the V gene TRBV2; 9 bases fit TRBD2. The germline V gene has CDR1 SNHLY and CDR2 FYNNEI. The CDR3 loop spans 18 amino acids. Trimming removed 0 bases from V and 3 bases from J; junction bases left unmatched: 8.

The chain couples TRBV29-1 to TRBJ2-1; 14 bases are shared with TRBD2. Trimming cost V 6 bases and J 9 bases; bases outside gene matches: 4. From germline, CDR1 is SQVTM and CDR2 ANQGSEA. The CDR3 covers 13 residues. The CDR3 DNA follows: TGCAGCGTGACTAGCGGGGGGGCGGGTGAGCAGTTCTTC. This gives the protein CSVTSGGAGEQFF.

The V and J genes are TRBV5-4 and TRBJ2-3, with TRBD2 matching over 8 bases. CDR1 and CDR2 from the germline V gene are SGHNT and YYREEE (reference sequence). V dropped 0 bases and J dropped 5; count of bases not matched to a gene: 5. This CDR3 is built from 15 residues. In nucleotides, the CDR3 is TGTGCCAGCAGCTTGGGGGTCGGGGGGGGAGATACGCAGTATTTT. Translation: CASSLGVGGGDTQYF.

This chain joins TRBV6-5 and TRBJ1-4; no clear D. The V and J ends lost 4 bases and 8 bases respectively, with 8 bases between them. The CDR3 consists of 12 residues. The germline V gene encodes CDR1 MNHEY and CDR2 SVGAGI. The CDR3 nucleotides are TGTGCCAGCAGTTCGGGTGGGGAAAAACTGTTTTTT. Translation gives CASSSGGEKLFF.

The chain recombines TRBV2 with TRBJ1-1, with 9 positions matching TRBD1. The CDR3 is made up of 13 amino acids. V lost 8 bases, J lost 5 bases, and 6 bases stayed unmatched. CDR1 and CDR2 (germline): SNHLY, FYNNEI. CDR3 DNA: TGTGCCAGCTCCGACAGGGGGGGGACTGAAGCTTTCTTT. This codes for CASSDRGGTEAFF.

CDR3 in amino acids: CATSGSGRVYTGELFF. CDR3 nucleotide sequence: TGTGCCACCAGCGGGAGCGGGAGGGTCTACACCGGGGAGCTGTTTTTT. The chain combines TRBV15 with TRBJ2-2, with TRBD2 matching over 10 bases. Trimming removed 5 bases from V and 3 bases from J; junction bases left unmatched: 6. Germline V gene sequence: CDR1 LNHNV, CDR2 YYDKDF (reference sequence). There are 16 residues in the CDR3.

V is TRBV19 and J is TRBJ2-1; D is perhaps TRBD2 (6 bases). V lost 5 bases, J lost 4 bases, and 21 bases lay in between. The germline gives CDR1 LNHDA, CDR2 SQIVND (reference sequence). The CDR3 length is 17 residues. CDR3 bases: TGTGCCAGTAGTCTCCTAGGGCTAGCGCTATCGTACAATGAGCAGTTCTTC. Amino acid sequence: CASSLLGLALSYNEQFF.

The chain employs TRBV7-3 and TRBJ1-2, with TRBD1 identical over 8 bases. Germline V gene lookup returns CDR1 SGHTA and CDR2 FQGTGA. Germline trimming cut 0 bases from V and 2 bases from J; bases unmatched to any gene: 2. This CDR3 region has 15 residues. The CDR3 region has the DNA TGTGCCAGCAGCTTAACGGGGACAGGAAACTATGGCTACACCTTC. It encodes CASSLTGTGNYGYTF.

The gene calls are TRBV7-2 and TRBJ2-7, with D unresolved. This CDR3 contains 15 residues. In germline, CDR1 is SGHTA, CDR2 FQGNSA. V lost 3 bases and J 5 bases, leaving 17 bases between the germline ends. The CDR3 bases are TGTGCCAGCAGCTTTTTCCCGGAGTTTAACCACGAGCAGTACTTC. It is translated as CASSFFPEFNHEQYF.

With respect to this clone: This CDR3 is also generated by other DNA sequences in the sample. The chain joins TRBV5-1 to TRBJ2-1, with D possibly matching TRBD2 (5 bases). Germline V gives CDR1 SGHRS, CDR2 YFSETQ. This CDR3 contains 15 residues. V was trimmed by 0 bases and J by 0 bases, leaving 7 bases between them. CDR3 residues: CASSLGTGSYNEQFF. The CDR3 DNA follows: TGCGCCAGCAGCTTGGGGACTGGCTCCTACAATGAGCAGTTCTTC. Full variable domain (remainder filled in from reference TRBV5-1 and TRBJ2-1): KAGVTQTPRYLIKTRGQQVTLSCSPISGHRSVSWYQQTPGQGLQFLFEYFSETQRNKGNFPGRFSGRQFSNSRSEMNVSTLELGDSALYLCASSLGTGSYNEQFFGPGTRLTVL.

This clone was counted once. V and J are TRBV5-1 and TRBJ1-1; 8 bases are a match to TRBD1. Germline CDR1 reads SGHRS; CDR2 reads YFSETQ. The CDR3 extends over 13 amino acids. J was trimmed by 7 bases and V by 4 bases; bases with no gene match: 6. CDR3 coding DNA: TGCGCCAGCAGCCTGACAGGGGAGAATGAAGCTTTCTTT. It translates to CASSLTGENEAFF.

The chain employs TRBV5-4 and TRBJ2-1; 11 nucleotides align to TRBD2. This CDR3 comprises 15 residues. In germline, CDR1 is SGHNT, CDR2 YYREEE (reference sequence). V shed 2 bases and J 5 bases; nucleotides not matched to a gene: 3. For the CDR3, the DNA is TGTGCCAGCAGCTTACTAGCGGGAGAGAACAATGAGCAGTTCTTC. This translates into CASSLLAGENNEQFF.

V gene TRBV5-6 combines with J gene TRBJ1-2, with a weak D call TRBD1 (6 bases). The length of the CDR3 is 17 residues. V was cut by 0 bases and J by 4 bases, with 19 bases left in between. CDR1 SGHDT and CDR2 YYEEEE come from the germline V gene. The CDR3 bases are TGTGCCAGCAGCTTGGCCGGGGGGGGGCGCTCGGTCTATGGCTACACCTTC. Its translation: CASSLAGGGRSVYGYTF.

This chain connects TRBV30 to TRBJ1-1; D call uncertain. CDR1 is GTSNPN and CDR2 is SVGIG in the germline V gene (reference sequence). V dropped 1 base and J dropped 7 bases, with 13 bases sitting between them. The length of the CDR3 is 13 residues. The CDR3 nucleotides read TGTGCCTGGAGTGGGGGAGTCTTGGGTGAAGCTTTCTTT. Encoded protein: CAWSGGVLGEAFF.

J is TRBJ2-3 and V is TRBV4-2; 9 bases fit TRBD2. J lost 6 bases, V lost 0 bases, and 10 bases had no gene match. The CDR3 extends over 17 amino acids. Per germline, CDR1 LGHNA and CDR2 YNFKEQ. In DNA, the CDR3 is TGTGCCAGCAGCCAAGATGGGTTGCGGGAGGGTGCGGATACGCAGTATTTT. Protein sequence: CASSQDGLREGADTQYF.

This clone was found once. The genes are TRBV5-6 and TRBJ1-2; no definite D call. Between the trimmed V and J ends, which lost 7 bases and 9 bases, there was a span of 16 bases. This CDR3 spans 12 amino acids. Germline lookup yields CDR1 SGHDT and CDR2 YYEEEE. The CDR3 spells CASSMAGTRYTF. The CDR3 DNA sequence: TGTGCCAGCTCCATGGCGGGAACGCGCTACACCTTC. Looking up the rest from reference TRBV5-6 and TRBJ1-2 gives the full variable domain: DAGVTQSPTHLIKTRGQQVTLRCSPKSGHDTVSWYQQALGQGPQFIFQYYEEEERQRGNFPDRFSGHQFPNYSSELNVNALLLGDSALYLCASSMAGTRYTFGSGTRLTVV.

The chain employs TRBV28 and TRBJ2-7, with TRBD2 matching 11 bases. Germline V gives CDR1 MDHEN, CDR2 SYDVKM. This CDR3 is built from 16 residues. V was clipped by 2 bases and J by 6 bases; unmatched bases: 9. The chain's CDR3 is CASSLILASGRSEQYF. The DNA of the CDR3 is TGTGCCAGCAGTTTAATCCTCGCTAGCGGGAGGTCCGAGCAGTACTTC.

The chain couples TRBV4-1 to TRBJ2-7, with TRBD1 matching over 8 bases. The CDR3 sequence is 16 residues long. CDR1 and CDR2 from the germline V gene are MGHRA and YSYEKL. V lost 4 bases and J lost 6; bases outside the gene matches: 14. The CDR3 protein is CASSRQGTPVRGEQYF. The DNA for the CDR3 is TGCGCCAGCAGCCGACAGGGGACCCCCGTGAGGGGCGAGCAGTACTTC.

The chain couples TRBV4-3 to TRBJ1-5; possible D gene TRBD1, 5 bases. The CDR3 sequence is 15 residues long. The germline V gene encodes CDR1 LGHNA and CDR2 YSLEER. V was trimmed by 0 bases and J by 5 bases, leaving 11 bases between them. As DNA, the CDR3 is TGCGCCAGCAGCCAAGATCGGGCAGGGTATCAGCCCCAGCATTTT. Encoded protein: CASSQDRAGYQPQHF.

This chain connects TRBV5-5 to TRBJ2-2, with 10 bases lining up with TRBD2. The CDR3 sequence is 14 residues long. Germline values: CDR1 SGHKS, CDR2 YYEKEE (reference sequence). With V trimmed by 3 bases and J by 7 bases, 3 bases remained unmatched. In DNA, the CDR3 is TGTGCCAGCAGCTGGCCTAGCGGGGGCGGGGAGCTGTTTTTT. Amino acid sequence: CASSWPSGGGELFF.

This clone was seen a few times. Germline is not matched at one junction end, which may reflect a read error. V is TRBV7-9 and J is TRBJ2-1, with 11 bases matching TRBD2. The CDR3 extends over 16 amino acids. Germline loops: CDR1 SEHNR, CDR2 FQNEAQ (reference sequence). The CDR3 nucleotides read TGTTCCAGCAGCTTATTACCGACTAGCGGGGAGGGTGAGCAGTTCTTC. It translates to CSSSLLPTSGEGEQFF.

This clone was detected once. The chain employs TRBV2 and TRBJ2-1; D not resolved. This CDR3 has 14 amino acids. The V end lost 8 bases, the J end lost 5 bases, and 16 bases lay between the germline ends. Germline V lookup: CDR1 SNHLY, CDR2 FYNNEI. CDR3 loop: CASYGHGIHNEQFF. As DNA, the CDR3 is TGTGCCAGCTATGGGCATGGCATACACAATGAGCAGTTCTTC.

In DNA, the CDR3 is TGTGCCAGCTCACCATTGGCAGGGATACAGGTCGGGGAGCTGTTTTTT. Residues: CASSPLAGIQVGELFF. The chain uses TRBV18 and TRBJ2-2; TRBD1 might be the D (5 bases). The V end was cut by 2 bases, the J end by 7 bases, with 17 bases between. Germline V gives CDR1 KGHSH, CDR2 LQKENI. The CDR3 totals 16 residues.

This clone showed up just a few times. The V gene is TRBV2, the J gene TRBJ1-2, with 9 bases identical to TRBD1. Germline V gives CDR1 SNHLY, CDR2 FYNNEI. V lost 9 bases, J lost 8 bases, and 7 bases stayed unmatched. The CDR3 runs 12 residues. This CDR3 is CARTGTGSGYTF. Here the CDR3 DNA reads TGTGCCAGGACCGGGACAGGGTCCGGCTACACCTTC.